The 32 T cell receptor beta chains listed next were all sequenced from one sample in a study of technical replicates of blood from a few donors (dated by TCRdb to about 2017). Library preparation employed the immunoSEQ multiplex PCR assay. TCRdb's version of the immuneACCESS table is confined to in-frame rearrangements and falls short of the full clone set. An unresolved V gene accounts for under half of the shortfall where checked; the remainder is of unknown origin. The sample has under 85,000 clones on record, approximately 96% of them singletons. The ten top clones hold approximately 0.2% of the sample. The specimen sequenced was T cells isolated from PBMCs. The source is a human donor in good health.

The chain recombines TRBV13 with TRBJ2-5; D is perhaps TRBD2 (5 bases). Germline V CDR1 and CDR2: PRHDT, FYEKMQ (reference sequence). The CDR3 sequence is 16 residues long. V was cut by 5 bases and J by 2 bases, with 18 bases left in between. The CDR3 coding sequence is TGTGCCAGCAGCGCCCGAAGCGGCGCACATCAAGAGACCCAGTACTTC. As protein: CASSARSGAHQETQYF. Complete variable domain (other parts from reference TRBV13 and TRBJ2-5): AAGVIQSPRHLIKEKRETATLKCYPIPRHDTVYWYQQGPGQDPQFLISFYEKMQSDKGSIPDRFSAQQFSDYHSELNMSSLELGDSALYFCASSARSGAHQETQYFGPGTRLLVL.

This rearrangement joins TRBV7-2 to TRBJ1-1; 7 nucleotides line up with TRBD1. CDR1 and CDR2 (germline): SGHTA, FQGNSA. The CDR3 is 15 amino acids. Trimming took 5 bases from V and 4 from J; bases not matched to a gene: 10. This CDR3 is CASSPVPGQPTEAFF. The CDR3 DNA reads as TGTGCCAGCAGCCCCGTCCCGGGACAGCCCACTGAAGCTTTCTTT. The complete variable domain, with remaining parts taken from reference TRBV7-2 and TRBJ1-1, reads GAGVSQSPSNKVTEKGKDVELRCDPISGHTALYWYRQSLGQGLEFLIYFQGNSAPDKSGLPSDRFSAERTGGSVSTLTIQRTQQEDSAVYLCASSPVPGQPTEAFFGQGTRLTVV.

J is TRBJ1-3 and V is TRBV5-1; D may be TRBD1 (5 bases). This CDR3 region has 16 residues. Germline CDR1 SGHRS, CDR2 YFSETQ. V dropped 0 bases and J dropped 0 bases, with 10 bases sitting between them. CDR3 bases: TGCGCCAGCAGCTTGGAATGGGACTACTCTGGAAACACCATATATTTT. Amino acid sequence: CASSLEWDYSGNTIYF.

This clone was seen a single time. The chain recombines TRBV5-1 with TRBJ2-1; 8 bases fit TRBD1. The CDR3 loop spans 16 amino acids. Per germline, CDR1 SGHRS and CDR2 YFSETQ. J gave up 5 bases and V 4 bases, and 11 bases lay outside the gene matches. In DNA form, the CDR3 reads TGCGCCAGCAGCCCCGGCCCACAGGGGGGAGACAATGAGCAGTTCTTC. Translation: CASSPGPQGGDNEQFF.

This sequence joins TRBV2 and TRBJ1-6; TRBD1 might be the D (5 bases). There are 15 residues in the CDR3. Germline lookup yields CDR1 SNHLY and CDR2 FYNNEI. Trimming shortened V by 4 bases and J by 14 bases, and 21 bases separated the two germline ends. CDR3 sequence reads: CASSGVPAGGGSLHF. The CDR3 DNA is TGTGCCAGCAGTGGGGTCCCCGCGGGGGGTGGCTCCCTCCACTTT.

The rearrangement joins TRBV11-3 to TRBJ2-2; maybe TRBD1 (5 bases). Germline CDR1 reads SGHNT; CDR2 reads YENEEA. With 3 bases removed from V and 3 bases from J, the gap between germline ends came to 11 bases. This CDR3 contains 15 residues. CDR3 amino acids: CASSFGWGDTGELFF. The CDR3 nucleotides are TGTGCCAGCAGCTTCGGTTGGGGCGACACCGGGGAGCTGTTTTTT.

This chain links TRBV11-2 with TRBJ1-1; D is uncertain. Trimming cost V 6 bases and J 9 bases, with 11 bases left between them. This CDR3 comprises 11 residues. Germline V CDR1 and CDR2: SGHAT, FQNNGV. CDR3 sequence: CASSSDWKAFF. The CDR3 nucleotides read TGTGCCAGCAGTTCCGACTGGAAAGCTTTCTTT.

The chain links TRBV7-8 to TRBJ2-7; TRBD2 matches 9 bases. V shed 4 bases, J shed 3 bases, and the junction held 7 bases outside the gene matches. The CDR3 is made up of 15 amino acids. The germline V gene has CDR1 SGHVS and CDR2 FQNEAQ. The CDR3 nucleotides read TGTGCCAGCAGCTCAGAGACTAGCGGAGTCTACGAGCAGTACTTC. As protein: CASSSETSGVYEQYF.

This clone was counted a single time. Here the CDR3 DNA reads TGTGCCAGCAGCTTGGATTCTGGCGCGACAGGCCCCCATACGCAGTATTTT. Protein: CASSLDSGATGPHTQYF. V and J are TRBV11-3 and TRBJ2-3, with D maybe TRBD1 (6 bases). Germline CDR1 is SGHNT and CDR2 is YENEEA. V was cut by 3 bases and J by 7 bases, with 23 bases left in between. This CDR3 contains 17 residues.

The DNA for the CDR3 is TGTGCCAGCAGCGTAGGAATTTCGGGGACAGGGCTCTCCTACGAGCAGTACTTC. Translating gives CASSVGISGTGLSYEQYF. The rearrangement links TRBV9 to TRBJ2-7; TRBD1 aligns across 9 bases. This CDR3 comprises 18 residues. V gave up 0 bases and J gave up 0 bases; unmatched junction bases: 10. Germline CDR1 SGDLS, CDR2 YYNGEE.

This clone was detected only once. The chain is built from TRBV7-9 and TRBJ1-2, with TRBD1 matching 10 bases. There are 15 residues in the CDR3. Trimming took 4 bases from V and 6 from J; bases not matched to a gene: 8. The germline V gene has CDR1 SEHNR and CDR2 FQNEAQ (reference sequence). The CDR3 loop is CASSSDRGRIDGYTF. DNA of the CDR3: TGTGCCAGCAGCTCAGACAGGGGGCGGATCGATGGCTACACCTTC.

This chain uses TRBV5-1 with TRBJ2-7; the D gene is possibly TRBD1 (6 bases). Germline V gene data show CDR1 as SGHRS and CDR2 as YFSETQ. V shed 0 bases and J shed 5 bases, with 9 bases lying between them. The CDR3 runs to 13 residues. DNA of the CDR3: TGCGCCAGCAGCTTGGGACAGGCTCACGAGCAGTACTTC. Protein product: CASSLGQAHEQYF.

The chain recombines TRBV19 with TRBJ1-1, with 11 bases aligning to TRBD1. Germline CDR1 LNHDA, CDR2 SQIVND (reference sequence). The V segment lost 8 bases and the J segment 1 base; nucleotides outside the gene matches: 3. The CDR3 has 14 residues. The CDR3 reads CASGTGGTNTEAFF. CDR3 nucleotides: TGTGCCAGTGGGACAGGGGGGACGAACACTGAAGCTTTCTTT.

The CDR3 DNA is TGTGCCAGCAGTCAGCCGACTAGCGGGAGGGGGTTCCACTACGAGCAGTACTTC. Protein product: CASSQPTSGRGFHYEQYF. V and J are TRBV28 and TRBJ2-7, with 14 bases matching TRBD2. The CDR3 runs 18 residues. The germline V gene has CDR1 MDHEN and CDR2 SYDVKM. V trimming: 5 bases; J trimming: 3 bases; junction bases outside the gene matches: 12.

This clone was observed a few times. The chain carries TRBV4-1 and TRBJ1-1; tentatively, D is TRBD1 (5 bases). Between the trimmed V and J ends, which lost 6 bases and 0 bases, there was a span of 11 bases. Germline V gene data show CDR1 as MGHRA and CDR2 as YSYEKL. The CDR3 is made up of 14 amino acids. The DNA for the CDR3 is TGCGCCAGCAGGGGGCGGACTATGAACACTGAAGCTTTCTTT. Translating it yields CASRGRTMNTEAFF.

This clone appeared a single time. The rearrangement uses TRBV7-6 and TRBJ2-5; weak D call: TRBD2 (5 bases). Germline V CDR1 and CDR2: SGHVS, FNYEAQ. V lost 1 base and J 4 bases, leaving 13 bases between the germline ends. The CDR3 runs 15 residues. As DNA, the CDR3 is TGTGCCAGCAGCTTAGAGGCTACGGCGGGAGAGACCCAGTACTTC. This sequence encodes CASSLEATAGETQYF.

CDR3 DNA: TGTGCCAGCATTACATTTTCCGGGACACGGGTAGGAGCCCAGCATTTT. Its protein is CASITFSGTRVGAQHF. This chain connects TRBV28 to TRBJ1-5; D possibly corresponds to TRBD1 (6 bases). Germline CDR1 and CDR2: MDHEN and SYDVKM. Trimming cost V 7 bases and J 11 bases, with 27 bases left between them. This CDR3 spans 16 amino acids.

The chain couples TRBV28 to TRBJ2-7, with 7 bases fitting TRBD1. Germline loops: CDR1 MDHEN, CDR2 SYDVKM. The junction had 11 bases not matched to a gene; V was cut back by 6 bases and J by 3 bases. This CDR3 is 15 amino acids long. CDR3 nucleotide sequence: TGTGCCAGCAGCCAATTCCTCGGGACAGACTACGAGCAGTACTTC. Amino acids: CASSQFLGTDYEQYF.

This clone was seen more than once but under ten times. The rearrangement links TRBV10-1 to TRBJ2-1, with TRBD2 matching 9 bases. Trimming at V came to 3 bases and at J to 8 bases, leaving 8 bases not matched to a gene. Germline values: CDR1 WNHNN, CDR2 SYGVQD (reference sequence). This CDR3 is 15 amino acids long. The CDR3 sequence is CASSDGAGGSYEQFF. The CDR3 coding sequence is TGCGCCAGCAGTGATGGGGCGGGAGGGAGCTATGAGCAGTTCTTC.

This clone was recorded once. The chain has TRBV6-5 and TRBJ2-7, with 9 nucleotides matching TRBD1. The germline CDR1 and CDR2 sequences are MNHEY and SVGAGI. This CDR3 contains 15 residues. V dropped 4 bases and J dropped 7; count of bases not matched to a gene: 11. CDR3: CASSFARTGVGEQYF. CDR3 nucleotides: TGTGCCAGCAGTTTTGCGAGGACAGGGGTCGGGGAGCAGTACTTC.

The chain links TRBV27 to TRBJ2-5; 9 bases match TRBD1. This CDR3 spans 15 amino acids. V shed 5 bases, J shed 5 bases, and the junction held 9 bases outside the gene matches. CDR1 MNHEY and CDR2 SMNVEV come from the germline V gene (reference sequence). In nucleotides, the CDR3 is TGTGCCAGCAGTCCCGACAGGGGGGTCGGCGAGACCCAGTACTTC. It yields the protein CASSPDRGVGETQYF.

The CDR3 loop reads CSVQAIPTRISNEQFF. In DNA, the CDR3 is TGCAGCGTTCAAGCTATCCCTACTAGAATAAGCAATGAGCAGTTCTTC. The gene calls are TRBV29-1 and TRBJ2-1; the D gene is possibly TRBD2 (5 bases). CDR1 is SQVTM, CDR2 ANQGSEA, per germline. This CDR3 contains 16 residues. The ends were cut back, 5 bases at V and 6 bases at J, with 23 bases in the middle.

The CDR3 region has the DNA TGTGCCAGCAGTTACTCGATGGCCACAACTAATGAAAAACTGTTTTTT. This codes for CASSYSMATTNEKLFF. The V call is TRBV6-5, the J call TRBJ1-4; D call uncertain. V lost 0 bases and J lost 0, with 8 bases in between. In germline, CDR1 is MNHEY, CDR2 SVGAGI. The CDR3 is 16 amino acids.

A single count supports this clone. The V call is TRBV14, the J call TRBJ2-6, with D tentatively TRBD2 (7 bases). The length of the CDR3 is 19 residues. V was cut by 2 bases and J by 0 bases, with 17 bases left in between. CDR1 SGHDN and CDR2 FVKESK come from the germline V gene. The CDR3 loop reads CASSQHSGDYSSGANVLTF. CDR3 DNA sequence: TGTGCCAGCAGCCAACATTCAGGGGACTATAGCTCTGGGGCCAACGTCCTGACTTTC.

The genes are TRBV7-6 and TRBJ2-5; D not certain. CDR3 size: 16 residues. The germline V and J ends were trimmed by 5 bases and 5 bases, with 21 bases remaining between them. Germline V CDR1 and CDR2: SGHVS, FNYEAQ. The DNA for the CDR3 is TGTGCCAGCAGCGAGTCGACTGTGTCCGGGTGGGAGACCCAGTACTTC. Translating gives CASSESTVSGWETQYF.

This rearrangement joins TRBV10-1 to TRBJ1-2; D not resolved. Per the germline V gene, CDR1 is WNHNN and CDR2 is SYGVQD (reference sequence). The CDR3 spans 17 residues. V lost 7 bases, J lost 11 bases, and 32 bases lay in between. The CDR3 spells CASTEGGQSLKLYWYTF. CDR3 nucleotide sequence: TGCGCCAGCACCGAAGGTGGTCAGTCCCTTAAACTATATTGGTACACCTTC.

The chain joins TRBV5-1 to TRBJ1-4; D not certain. V was shortened by 0 bases and J by 6 bases, with 9 bases between the two germline ends. Germline CDR1 and CDR2: SGHRS and YFSETQ. This CDR3 region has 14 residues. The CDR3 DNA is TGCGCCAGCAGCTTGGAGGGCGGGGATGAAAAACTGTTTTTT. It yields the protein CASSLEGGDEKLFF. Based on the CDR3 plus reference TRBV5-1 and TRBJ1-4, the full variable domain is KAGVTQTPRYLIKTRGQQVTLSCSPISGHRSVSWYQQTPGQGLQFLFEYFSETQRNKGNFPGRFSGRQFSNSRSEMNVSTLELGDSALYLCASSLEGGDEKLFFGSGTQLSVL.

The chain employs TRBV11-3 and TRBJ2-5; D might be TRBD1 (5 bases). Looked up from germline, CDR1 is SGHNT and CDR2 is YENEEA. V gave up 11 bases and J gave up 0 bases, with 16 bases separating them. The CDR3 loop spans 14 amino acids. The CDR3 sequence: CAGFAVTDQETQYF. As DNA, the CDR3 is TGTGCCGGCTTCGCAGTGACAGACCAAGAGACCCAGTACTTC.

The genes are TRBV13 and TRBJ2-7; 9 nucleotides line up with TRBD1. J lost 5 bases, V lost 5 bases, and 16 bases had no gene match. Germline V gene lookup returns CDR1 PRHDT and CDR2 FYEKMQ (reference sequence). This CDR3 region has 17 residues. In DNA form, the CDR3 reads TGTGCCAGCAGCACCCGGACAGGGGATGAGAGGGTGGACGAGCAGTACTTC. Translating it yields CASSTRTGDERVDEQYF.

The chain carries TRBV4-2 and TRBJ1-5; perhaps TRBD1 as D (5 bases). CDR1 is LGHNA and CDR2 is YNFKEQ in the germline V gene. With 0 bases removed from V and 2 bases from J, the gap between germline ends came to 11 bases. There are 16 residues in the CDR3. CDR3 region: CASSQEEGARNQPQHF. The CDR3 DNA sequence: TGTGCCAGCAGCCAAGAGGAAGGGGCCCGCAATCAGCCCCAGCATTTT.

The chain links TRBV11-3 to TRBJ1-1; no firm D call. Trimming removed 3 bases from V and 3 bases from J, with 5 bases in between. This CDR3 is built from 12 residues. Per the germline V gene, CDR1 is SGHNT and CDR2 is YENEEA. The CDR3 is CASSLYYTEAFF. CDR3 coding DNA: TGTGCCAGCAGCTTGTATTACACTGAAGCTTTCTTT. The full variable domain, rest sourced from reference TRBV11-3 and TRBJ1-1, is EAGVVQSPRYKIIEKKQPVAFWCNPISGHNTLYWYLQNLGQGPELLIRYENEEAVDDSQLPKDRFSAERLKGVDSTLKIQPAELGDSAVYLCASSLYYTEAFFGQGTRLTVV.

This chain links TRBV29-1 with TRBJ2-2; D perhaps matches TRBD1 (5 bases). V was pared by 4 bases and J by 6 bases, with 6 bases between. The CDR3 extends over 11 amino acids. Germline values: CDR1 SQVTM, CDR2 ANQGSEA. The CDR3 region is CSVGRAGELFF. DNA of the CDR3: TGCAGCGTTGGCAGGGCCGGGGAGCTGTTTTTT.